This TCR beta chain was recovered during a study of blood T cells in healthy people across ages (dated by TCRdb to about 2015). A note on the overall study: In model experiments, roughly one uniquely barcoded TCR beta cDNA molecule per two T cells was captured by template switching. To track age-related changes in TCR beta repertoire diversity, the study relied on deep sequencing normalized with unique cDNA molecular identifiers. The donors were split into four age groups: young (average approximately 16 years), middle-aged (around 37), aged (more than 55) and long-lived (roughly 77). To avoid experimental bias, donors of different ages were distributed randomly across sequencing lanes. Using the same blood draw, the study looked at two additional independent replicas of 1 million unique cDNA reads for two donors, one aged 18 to 30 and the other aged 80 or older. The investigation overall reported the following: Compared with the aged group, more naive CD4+ T cells, fewer expanded clones and increased TCR diversity were shown by the long-lived group, suggesting age selection. The percentage of naive T cells measured by flow cytometry correlated strongly with observed TCR beta diversity. Observed TCR beta diversity per million T cells fell roughly linearly with age, and a significant reduction was already apparent by age roughly 40. Total diversity estimates from one million sequenced T cells were considered lower bounds and underestimates. Bulk unsorted PBMC profiling prevented conclusive comparison of naive and antigen-experienced compartments. Because the CMV infection status of the donors was unknown, age-related changes in expanded clonotypes may potentially have been confounded.

The donors were roughly 40 Caucasian individuals from Russia, aged about 6 to 100 years, who were systemically healthy. Each donor gave roughly 11 milliliters of peripheral blood, drawn into EDTA-treated Vacutainer tubes. Ficoll-Paque density-gradient centrifugation was used to isolate PBMCs, with at least 7 million obtained per sample. Trizol reagent was used to extract total RNA from PBMCs, with at least 5 micrograms per sample. The percentages of naive CD45RAhigh/CD27high T cells were determined by flow cytometry on a PBMC aliquot from every donor. This clonotype was found a few times. The antigen this receptor binds is unknown. No qualities accompany the bases; no much larger clone lies one base away. Library construction relied on 5' RACE. The sequencer was an Illumina HiSeq 2500. The second PCR ran for about 6 to 11 cycles and used a J-beta primer mix along with a sample-barcoded 5' primer. Each TCR beta cDNA molecule received a unique molecular identifier from a template-switch 5' adaptor carrying 12 random nucleotides. At least 2.5 million CDR3-containing paired-end reads were obtained from each sample. All of the RNA was converted into first-strand cDNA using the Mint cDNA synthesis kit, with a TRBC-specific oligonucleotide serving as the primer. Following uracil-DNA glycosylase treatment, all cDNA underwent a first 18-cycle PCR with the universal primers M1SS and BC2_uni_R. The authors processed their data as follows. For normalization, 1 million high-quality reads were randomly selected from each sample, with every read carrying a distinct molecular identifier. Instead of being binned into consensus sequences, reads that shared molecular identifiers were thrown out. CDR3 identification, clonotype clustering and error correction used MiTCR with a Q25 quality threshold and the strictest error-elimination algorithm. A nonparametric unseen species model with Euler transformation was used to estimate a lower bound on total TCR beta diversity. The public sequencing data were trimmed at Q25 with fastp and processed into clonotypes with MiXCR by TCRdb, which kept only in-frame beta chains. Rows matching on CDR3 protein sequence are summarized as one entry with the most common DNA and genes. TCRdb, not the original authors, processed these V and J calls. Here the sample has hundreds of thousands of distinct CDR3 sequences; over 40% occur a single time. 25% to 35% of the sample belongs to the ten largest clones.

Trimming at the junction amounts to 6 bases on V and 0 bases on J, and the germline ends lie 12 bases apart. Via the germline V gene (reference sequence), CDR1 is MNHEY and CDR2 SMNVEV. The CDR3 measures 15 amino acids from cysteine to phenylalanine. Just the 45-base CDR3 DNA is kept, in frame starting at base 1. The TCR sequence derives from a man older than 75 in good health. The V gene is TRBV27 and the J gene is TRBJ2-1; the D gene assignment is ambiguous. Sequenced: blood. The CDR3 has the sequence CASRSSRYSYNEQFF. The DNA sequence is given as TGTGCCAGCAGATCCTCCAGGTACTCCTACAATGAGCAGTTCTTC.